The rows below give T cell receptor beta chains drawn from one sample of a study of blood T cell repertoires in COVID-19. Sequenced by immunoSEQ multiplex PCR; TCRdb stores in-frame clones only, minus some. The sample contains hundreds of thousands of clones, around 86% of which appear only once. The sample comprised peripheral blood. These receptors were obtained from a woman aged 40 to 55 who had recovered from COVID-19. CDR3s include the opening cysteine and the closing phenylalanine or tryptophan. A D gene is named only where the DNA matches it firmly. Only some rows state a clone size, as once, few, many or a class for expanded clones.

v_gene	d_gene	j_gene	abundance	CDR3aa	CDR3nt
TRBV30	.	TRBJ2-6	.	CAWTKGGIGANVLTF	TGTGCCTGGACCAAGGGGGGGATAGGGGCCAACGTCCTGACTTTC
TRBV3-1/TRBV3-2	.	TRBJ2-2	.	CASSQDAAKHRRELFF	TGTGCCAGCAGCCAAGATGCGGCTAAACACCGGAGGGAGCTGTTTTTT
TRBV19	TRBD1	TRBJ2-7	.	CASSRTGGQYEQYF	TGTGCCAGTAGTAGGACAGGGGGCCAATACGAGCAGTACTTC
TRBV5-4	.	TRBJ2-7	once	CASSLWGGRYSYEQYF	TGTGCCAGCAGCCTTTGGGGGGGGCGCTACTCCTACGAGCAGTACTTC
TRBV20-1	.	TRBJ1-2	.	CSASFGEDYGYTF	TGCAGTGCTAGTTTCGGGGAGGACTATGGCTACACCTTC
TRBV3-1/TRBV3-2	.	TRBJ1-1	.	CASSQTTEAFF	TGTGCCAGCAGCCAAACTACTGAAGCTTTCTTT
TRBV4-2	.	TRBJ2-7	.	CASSLGGSSYEQYF	TGTGCCAGCAGCTTAGGGGGTAGCTCCTACGAGCAGTACTTC
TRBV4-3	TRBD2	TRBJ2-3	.	CASSQDRGLAGGSTDTQYF	TGCGCCAGCAGCCAAGATCGAGGACTAGCGGGGGGGAGCACAGATACGCAGTATTTT
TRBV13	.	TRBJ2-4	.	CASSLGFDSENIQYF	TGTGCCAGCAGCTTAGGGTTCGACAGTGAAAACATTCAGTACTTC
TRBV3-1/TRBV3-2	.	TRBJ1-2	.	CASSESPGLSGYTF	TGTGCCAGCAGCGAAAGCCCAGGGTTGAGCGGCTACACCTTC
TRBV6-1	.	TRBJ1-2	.	CASRERGSLGGARPNYGYTF	TGTGCCAGCAGAGAAAGGGGCTCCCTTGGGGGGGCGCGTCCAAACTATGGCTACACCTTC
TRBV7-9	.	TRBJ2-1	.	CASSLGAGEQFF	TGTGCCAGCAGCTTGGGAGCGGGCGAGCAGTTCTTC
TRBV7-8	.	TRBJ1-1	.	CASSLRDEVWTGMNTEAFF	TGTGCCAGCAGCCTTAGGGATGAGGTCTGGACGGGAATGAACACTGAAGCTTTCTTT
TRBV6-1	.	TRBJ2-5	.	CASSDEWTAQETQYF	TGTGCCAGCAGTGACGAATGGACAGCCCAAGAGACCCAGTACTTC
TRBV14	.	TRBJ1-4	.	CASSFRLEKLFF	TGTGCCAGCAGCTTTCGTCTCGAAAAACTGTTTTTT
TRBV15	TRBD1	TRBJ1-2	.	CATSTILRQGAGGYTF	TGTGCCACCAGCACCATTTTGAGACAGGGGGCGGGAGGCTACACCTTC
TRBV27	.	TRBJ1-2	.	CASSPGGGGYTF	TGTGCCAGCAGTCCCGGGGGAGGTGGCTACACCTTC
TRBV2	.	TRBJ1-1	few	CAAPGDPEAFF	TGTGCCGCCCCGGGGGACCCTGAAGCTTTCTTT
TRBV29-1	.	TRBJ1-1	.	CSVEDSQSTEAFF	TGCAGCGTTGAAGATAGCCAGAGCACTGAAGCTTTCTTT
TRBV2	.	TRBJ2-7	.	CASSVATVDEQYF	TGTGCCAGCAGTGTGGCGACAGTCGACGAGCAGTACTTC
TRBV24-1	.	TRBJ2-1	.	CATSDSDSSTPGEQFF	TGTGCCACCAGTGATTCGGACAGCTCAACCCCCGGTGAGCAGTTCTTC
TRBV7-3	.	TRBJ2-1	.	CASSPGARNEQFF	TGTGCCAGCAGCCCAGGGGCGAGGAATGAGCAGTTCTTC
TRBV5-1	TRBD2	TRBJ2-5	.	CASSSGGWKTQYF	TGCGCCAGCAGCAGCGGGGGGTGGAAGACCCAGTACTTC
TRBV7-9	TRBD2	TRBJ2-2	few	CASSSPASGGATGELFF	TGTGCCAGCAGCTCCCCCGCAAGCGGGGGGGCAACCGGGGAGCTGTTTTTT
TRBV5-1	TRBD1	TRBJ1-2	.	CASSLGQGDGGYTF	TGCGCCAGCAGCCTGGGACAGGGTGACGGTGGCTACACCTTC
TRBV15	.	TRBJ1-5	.	CATSRGGGFISNQPQHF	TGTGCCACCAGCAGAGGGGGCGGCTTTATTAGCAATCAGCCCCAGCATTTT
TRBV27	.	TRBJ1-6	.	CASSLGAGYNSPLHF	TGTGCCAGCAGTTTAGGGGCAGGCTATAATTCACCCCTCCACTTT
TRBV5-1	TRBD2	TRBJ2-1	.	CASSLGTSGGYNEQFF	TGCGCCAGCAGCTTGGGTACTAGCGGGGGGTACAATGAGCAGTTCTTC